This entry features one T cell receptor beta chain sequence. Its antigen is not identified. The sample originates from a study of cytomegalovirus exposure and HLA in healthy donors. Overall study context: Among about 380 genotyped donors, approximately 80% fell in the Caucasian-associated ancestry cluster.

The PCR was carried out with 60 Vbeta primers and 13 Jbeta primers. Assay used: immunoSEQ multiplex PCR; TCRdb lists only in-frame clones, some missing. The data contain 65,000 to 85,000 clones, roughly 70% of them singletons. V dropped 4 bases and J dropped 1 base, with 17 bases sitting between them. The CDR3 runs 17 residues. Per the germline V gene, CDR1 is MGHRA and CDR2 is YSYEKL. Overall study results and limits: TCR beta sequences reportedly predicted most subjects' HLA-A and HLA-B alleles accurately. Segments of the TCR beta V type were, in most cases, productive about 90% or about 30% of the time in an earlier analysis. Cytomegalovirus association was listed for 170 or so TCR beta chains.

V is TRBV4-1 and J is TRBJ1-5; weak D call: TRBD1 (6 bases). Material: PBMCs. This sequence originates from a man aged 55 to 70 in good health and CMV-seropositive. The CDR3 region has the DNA TGCGCCAGCAGCCCGACTCAGACAGGACCCAGCAATCAGCCCCAGCATTTT. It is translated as CASSPTQTGPSNQPQHF.